This TCR beta chain was profiled in a study of OX40 agonist ivuxolimab in advanced cancers. Study information: Three patients had partial responses: one hepatocellular carcinoma, two cutaneous melanoma.

Systemic immunosuppression or autoimmune disease history was grounds to exclude patients. Germline CDR1 is LGHNA and CDR2 is YSLEER. The CDR3 totals 16 residues. The ends lost 1 base at V and 3 bases at J; junction bases unmatched: 1. The table came from immunoSEQ multiplex PCR; TCRdb's copy has only in-frame clones and leaves some out. The data show approximately 70,000 clones, roughly 93% seen once. This clone was seen just once. This receptor was identified in an adult with an advanced solid tumor such as melanoma, head and neck, liver or kidney cancer. The source material was CD4+ or CD8+ T cells sorted from blood, sampled in a trial of the OX40 agonist ivuxolimab. The rearrangement joins TRBV4-3 to TRBJ2-2, with 11 bases lining up with TRBD1. The CDR3: CASSQGTGGYTGELFF. The DNA for the CDR3 is TGCGCCAGCAGCCAAGGGACAGGGGGCTACACCGGGGAGCTGTTTTTT.